This T cell receptor beta chain derives from a study of T cell repertoires in cytomegalovirus infection (dated by TCRdb to about 2019). In terms of the full investigation: Because public TCR beta signatures pointed to carriage of CMV infection together with the matching HLA type, the HLA type of each donor mattered for the analysis.

This clonotype was seen at least ten times. Its antigen is still unknown. No much larger clone exists at a distance of one base, and base qualities are not known. Summary of the overall study and its limitations: In both this cohort and an independent approximately 370-donor cohort, the cumulative frequency of public TCR beta family members distinguished carriers of CMV infection plus the relevant HLA type. In the ex vivo response, HLA-C-restricted CMV-specific TCR beta clonotypes were dominant, and in two of eight donors the single most frequent clonotype came from this HLA-C-restricted group.

Sequenced using an Illumina HiSeq 1500. TCRdb reran the public reads through fastp at Q25 and MiXCR, keeping productive beta chains. Rows with one shared CDR3 protein collapse into an entry with the most common genes and DNA. In this sample the table shows some 400,000 distinct CDR3 sequences, approximately 31% of which occur a single time. The ten most abundant clones make up approximately 13% of the sample. The source is a human donor in good health (CMV status not recorded). Some clones in this sample may be carry-over from other donors' samples. Sample: PBMCs.

CDR3 reads: CASSLVDGSINEQFF. The nucleotide sequence is TGTGCCAGCAGCTTAGTCGATGGATCGATCAATGAGCAGTTCTTC. Recombination joined TRBV7-6 with TRBJ2-1; the D gene remains uncertain. Relative to germline, V is 1 base shorter and J is 6 bases shorter, with 13 bases between their ends. Based on the germline V gene, the CDR1 and CDR2 sequences are SGHVS and FNYEAQ. Spanning cysteine to phenylalanine, the CDR3 consists of 15 amino acids. The sequence is cut down to CDR3 DNA, 45 bases in frame from base 1.